The 16 T cell receptor beta chains listed next were all sequenced from one sample in a study of blood T cell repertoires in COVID-19. Using immunoSEQ multiplex PCR, the repertoire was profiled, and TCRdb retains in-frame clones only, with some absent. The sample lists tens of thousands of clones, about nine tenths occurring once. The sample consisted of peripheral blood. The receptors here all came from a man aged 60 to 75 with active COVID-19.

The chain couples TRBV11-3 to TRBJ2-3; D is perhaps TRBD1 (5 bases). Germline V gene sequence: CDR1 SGHNT, CDR2 YENEEA. This CDR3 is built from 14 residues. V was shortened by 3 bases and J by 4 bases, with 11 bases between the two germline ends. Here the CDR3 reads CASSFRQGSDTQYF. The CDR3 coding sequence is TGTGCCAGCAGCTTTCGGCAGGGTTCAGATACGCAGTATTTT.

The rearrangement joins TRBV19 to TRBJ1-2; 9 nucleotides align to TRBD1. From germline, CDR1 is LNHDA and CDR2 SQIVND (reference sequence). The CDR3 consists of 18 residues. The junction had 19 bases not matched to a gene; V was cut back by 7 bases and J by 4 bases. The CDR3 coding sequence is TGTGCCAGTACGGGGGAGGGGTCTACAGGGGGCGCCGGCTATGGCTACACCTTC. Amino acids: CASTGEGSTGGAGYGYTF.

The chain employs TRBV10-3 and TRBJ1-1, with 9 nucleotides matching TRBD1. The CDR3 has 14 residues. V lost 8 bases, J lost 5 bases, and 9 bases stayed unmatched. The germline V gene encodes CDR1 ENHRY and CDR2 SYGVKD. This chain's CDR3 is CAISDLQGATEAFF. For the CDR3, the DNA is TGTGCCATCTCCGACTTACAGGGGGCGACTGAAGCTTTCTTT.

The chain combines TRBV6-5 with TRBJ1-1, with D perhaps TRBD1 (5 bases). The CDR3 consists of 13 residues. Trimming took off 6 bases at V and 5 bases at J, with 13 bases between the two ends. Germline V CDR1 and CDR2: MNHEY, SVGAGI. CDR3 sequence (DNA): TGTGCCAGCAGGTTCGGGGAGGGGACTGAAGCTTTCTTT. Translated: CASRFGEGTEAFF.

CDR3: CASPRDTSNTEAFF. CDR3 nucleotide sequence: TGTGCCAGCCCCCGGGACACTTCGAACACTGAAGCTTTCTTT. This chain joins TRBV6-5 and TRBJ1-1; perhaps TRBD1 as D (6 bases). Germline V gene sequence: CDR1 MNHEY, CDR2 SVGAGI. The CDR3 has 14 amino acids. The V end lost 8 bases, the J end lost 1 base, and 14 bases lay between the germline ends.

The chain links TRBV7-3 to TRBJ2-7; TRBD1 aligns across 8 bases. CDR1 is SGHTA and CDR2 is FQGTGA in the germline V gene. Trimming removed 2 bases from V and 5 bases from J; junction bases left unmatched: 5. This CDR3 region has 14 residues. In nucleotides, the CDR3 is TGTGCCAGCAGCTTAGACAGGGGATCTAACGAGCAGTACTTC. Its protein product is CASSLDRGSNEQYF.

This clone has only a few counts. The genes are TRBV4-2 and TRBJ2-1; 9 nucleotides agree with TRBD2. Germline V gives CDR1 LGHNA, CDR2 YNFKEQ. V lost 2 bases, J lost 7 bases, and 6 bases stayed unmatched. The CDR3 is made up of 15 amino acids. CDR3 region: CASSQSGAGGNEQFF. CDR3 nucleotide sequence: TGTGCCAGCAGCCAAAGCGGAGCGGGAGGTAATGAGCAGTTCTTC.

The chain couples TRBV12-3 or TRBV12-4 to TRBJ2-7; 8 bases map to TRBD2. Germline trimming cut 11 bases from V and 1 base from J; bases unmatched to any gene: 4. This CDR3 is built from 12 residues. The CDR3 DNA is TGTGCCGCCGGGGGGGGGTCCTACGAGCAGTACTTC. It specifies CAAGGGSYEQYF.

This chain joins TRBV12-3 or TRBV12-4 and TRBJ2-5; D might be TRBD2 (5 bases). This CDR3 has 12 amino acids. The V and J ends lost 7 bases and 1 base respectively, with 7 bases between them. CDR3 loop: CASTSGQETQYF. The CDR3 nucleotides read TGTGCCAGCACGAGCGGCCAAGAGACCCAGTACTTC.

This sequence joins TRBV29-1 and TRBJ1-2; D unresolved. Germline V lookup: CDR1 SQVTM, CDR2 ANQGSEA. The CDR3 has 11 amino acids. Trimming removed 2 bases at V and 6 bases at J, with 7 bases between. The CDR3 is CSVEPPDGYTF. The DNA for the CDR3 is TGCAGCGTTGAACCCCCCGATGGCTACACCTTC.

The chain carries TRBV7-6 and TRBJ1-2; a weak D match, TRBD1 (6 bases). The germline V gene has CDR1 SGHVS and CDR2 FNYEAQ. Between the trimmed V and J ends, which lost 5 bases and 1 base, there was a span of 17 bases. The CDR3 contains 16 residues. The CDR3 bases are TGTGCCAGCAGCGGCCGAGGGGGGGGCCTTAACTATGGCTACACCTTC. This encodes CASSGRGGGLNYGYTF.

The sample holds a few counts of this clone. The chain joins TRBV24-1 to TRBJ2-1; the match to TRBD1 covers 11 bases. This CDR3 has 18 amino acids. Germline V gene data show CDR1 as KGHDR and CDR2 as SFDVKD. V was pared by 4 bases and J by 6 bases, with 13 bases of the junction left unmatched. CDR3 protein: CATSDHPSGTGGVNEQFF. In DNA, the CDR3 is TGTGCCACCAGTGACCATCCTTCCGGGACAGGGGGGGTCAATGAGCAGTTCTTC.

The chain links TRBV7-9 to TRBJ2-7; possibly TRBD2 for D (6 bases). The CDR3 spans 15 residues. With 5 bases removed from V and 2 bases from J, the gap between germline ends came to 16 bases. Germline-derived CDR1 and CDR2 are SEHNR and FQNEAQ (reference sequence). CDR3 nucleotides: TGTGCCAGCAGCGGAAAAAGCGGGTTAGCCTACGAGCAGTACTTC. Amino acid sequence: CASSGKSGLAYEQYF.

The rearrangement links TRBV6-1 to TRBJ2-7, with D perhaps TRBD2 (6 bases). This CDR3 has 16 amino acids. Per the germline V gene, CDR1 is MNHNS and CDR2 is SASEGT. V lost 1 base and J lost 0, with 13 bases in between. In DNA, the CDR3 is TGTGCCAGCAGTGAAGTTCCGGGACTGAGCTCCTACGAGCAGTACTTC. Its translation is CASSEVPGLSSYEQYF.

This clone came up a few times. The chain couples TRBV7-2 to TRBJ2-7, with D tentatively TRBD2 (5 bases). The CDR3 runs to 14 residues. V dropped 5 bases and J dropped 0 bases, with 11 bases sitting between them. CDR1 SGHTA and CDR2 FQGNSA come from the germline V gene. In DNA, the CDR3 is TGTGCCAGCAGCCCACAGCGGTTCTCCTACGAGCAGTACTTC. It is translated as CASSPQRFSYEQYF.

The CDR3 DNA reads as TGCGCCAGCAGCTCAGTAGCGGGAGTGGCCTCCTACGAGCAGTACTTC. Translating it yields CASSSVAGVASYEQYF. The chain joins TRBV5-1 to TRBJ2-7; 9 bases agree with TRBD2. With V trimmed by 3 bases and J by 0 bases, 7 bases remained unmatched. CDR1 and CDR2 from the germline V gene are SGHRS and YFSETQ. This CDR3 is built from 16 residues.